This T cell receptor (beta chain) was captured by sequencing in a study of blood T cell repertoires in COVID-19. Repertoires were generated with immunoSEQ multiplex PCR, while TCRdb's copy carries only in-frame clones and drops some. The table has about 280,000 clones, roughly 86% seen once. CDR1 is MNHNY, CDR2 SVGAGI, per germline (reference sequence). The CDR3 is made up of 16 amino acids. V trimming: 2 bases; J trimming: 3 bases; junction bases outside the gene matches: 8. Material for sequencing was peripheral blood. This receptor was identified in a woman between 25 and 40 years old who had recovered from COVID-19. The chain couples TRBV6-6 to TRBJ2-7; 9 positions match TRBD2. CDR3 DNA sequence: TGTGCCAGCAGTTACGATACGACTAGCGGCAACTACGAGCAGTACTTC. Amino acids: CASSYDTTSGNYEQYF.